Shown below are 2 T cell receptor beta chains from a single sample sequenced in a study of blood T cell repertoires in COVID-19. The repertoire was sequenced with immunoSEQ multiplex PCR; TCRdb's copy has only in-frame clones and lacks some. Of roughly 170,000 clones listed, 75% to 80% were seen once; the top ten hold 26%. The sequenced sample consisted of peripheral blood. The receptor set was obtained from a woman aged 70-85 years with acute or convalescent COVID-19.

This clone was picked up one time. The chain combines TRBV14 with TRBJ2-5; TRBD2 matches at 15 bases. Germline V gives CDR1 SGHDN, CDR2 FVKESK. The CDR3 totals 16 residues. Germline trimming cut 3 bases from V and 3 bases from J; bases unmatched to any gene: 2. DNA for the CDR3: TGTGCCAGCAGCCAGGGACTAGCGGGAGGCAAAGAGACCCAGTACTTC. Translated, it gives CASSQGLAGGKETQYF.

The J gene is TRBJ1-2, the V gene TRBV29-1; perhaps TRBD1 as D (5 bases). CDR3 length equals 14 residues. V lost 6 bases and J lost 2, with 16 bases in between. The germline V gene has CDR1 SQVTM and CDR2 ANQGSEA. CDR3 protein: CSVGRDSTNYGYTF. The DNA for the CDR3 is TGCAGCGTCGGACGAGACAGCACAAACTATGGCTACACCTTC.